Described below is a single TCR beta chain sequence and its context. Its antigen is as yet unknown. In the authors' methods: Sample TCR totals centred on a median of approximately 100,000, ranging roughly 23,224 to 700,000. One entry per CDR3 protein, called by TCRdb with MiXCR from the RACE reads. The V and J calls were not made by the authors but by TCRdb's processing. This sample has around 200,000 distinct CDR3 sequences; around 25% occur once, and the top ten carry roughly 2.5%. This entry belongs to a study of human T cells and chemical hapten exposure. Study overall: Diphenylcyclopropenone was applied weekly to patients' scalps across the roughly 25-week study.

Looked up from germline, CDR1 is MNHEY and CDR2 is SMNVEV (reference sequence). This CDR3 has 12 residues. V was pared by 8 bases and J by 8 bases, with 6 bases of the junction left unmatched. Specified time point: patch test 3, about 24 weeks after DPC sensitization. Sample treatment: therapeutic diphenylcyclopropenone sensitization with weekly scalp DPC. Study-wide results and limits: The study found that PT1 expanded TCR counts correlated positively with patch test score. DPC sensitization did not alter TCRs above 1 in 1000 frequency.

The chain carries TRBV27 and TRBJ2-1, with TRBD2 matching 7 bases. This specimen consisted of whole blood, obtained in connection with sensitization to the hapten diphenylcyclopropenone (DPC). The TCR sequence derives from a woman in her 40s with alopecia areata. Some clones in this sample may be carry-over from other donors' samples. CDR3 region: CASGRASHEQFF. The CDR3, as DNA: TGTGCCAGCGGGAGGGCCTCACATGAGCAGTTCTTC.